A few counts support the clone carrying this TCR beta chain. The sample belongs to a study of patients and donors after allogeneic stem cell transplantation. Germline CDR1 reads DFQATT; CDR2 reads SNEGSKA (reference sequence). This CDR3 has 16 residues. V lost 4 bases to trimming and J lost 1 base, with 19 bases between them. TCRdb ran MiXCR on the RT-PCR reads and lists one entry per CDR3 protein. This sample has 200,000 to 250,000 distinct CDR3 sequences, with approximately 14% found just once. This clonotype was obtained from a human donor who was either an allogeneic HSCT recipient or a stem cell or donor lymphocyte infusion donor (not recorded which). It is not recorded whose cells these are; they may come from a transplant donor. The chain joins TRBV20-1 to TRBJ2-5, with D possibly being TRBD1 (7 bases). Material for sequencing was blood, either unsorted or a sorted T cell fraction (not recorded which). CDR3 sequence reads: CSATSVRGEVQETQYF. As DNA, the CDR3 is TGCAGTGCTACCTCAGTCAGGGGGGAGGTCCAAGAGACCCAGTACTTC.